Listed here are 29 T cell receptor beta chains from one sample, sequenced in a study of patients and donors after allogeneic stem cell transplantation. One entry per CDR3 protein results from TCRdb running MiXCR on the RT-PCR reads. The sample contains hundreds of thousands of distinct CDR3 sequences, roughly 16% of which appear only once. The specimen sequenced was blood, either unsorted or a sorted T cell fraction (not recorded which). These TCRs come from a human donor who was either an allogeneic HSCT recipient or a stem cell or donor lymphocyte infusion donor (not recorded which). It is not recorded whose cells these are; they may come from a transplant donor.

The V gene is TRBV20-1, the J gene TRBJ1-1, with 7 bases fitting TRBD1. The CDR3 is 14 residues long. Germline V gene sequence: CDR1 DFQATT, CDR2 SNEGSKA (reference sequence). The junction had 9 bases not matched to a gene; V was cut back by 1 base and J by 7 bases. CDR3 DNA sequence: TGCAGTGCTAGAGGACAGGGTAGGTCGAGTGAAGCTTTCTTT. It translates to CSARGQGRSSEAFF.

This clonotype appeared a few times. The chain uses TRBV6-2 or TRBV6-3 and TRBJ1-2, with D unresolved. The CDR3 totals 16 residues. Trimming took 2 bases from V and 0 from J, leaving 13 bases between them. The germline V gene has CDR1 MNHEY and CDR2 SVGEGT. CDR3 protein: CASSYEDRLPNYGYTF. As DNA, the CDR3 is TGTGCCAGCAGTTACGAGGACCGACTGCCTAACTATGGCTACACCTTC.

This clonotype was picked up one time. This may be a read error: a much more frequent sequence differs by one nucleotide. The gene calls are TRBV29-1 and TRBJ2-6; D ambiguous. The CDR3 is 12 amino acids. Germline CDR1 and CDR2: SQVTM and ANQGSEA. The CDR3 bases are TGCAGCATTGAACACGGGGCCAACGTCCTGACTTTC. Its translation: CSIEHGANVLTF.

The rearrangement links TRBV7-3 to TRBJ2-1, with 8 bases identical to TRBD2. Germline CDR1 reads SGHTA; CDR2 reads FQGTGA. V trimming: 3 bases; J trimming: 1 base; junction bases outside the gene matches: 2. This CDR3 contains 15 residues. CDR3 bases: TGTGCCAGCAGCTTTAGCGGGGCTTCCTACAATGAGCAGTTCTTC. Its translation: CASSFSGASYNEQFF.

V and J are TRBV11-3 and TRBJ2-1; TRBD2 matches at 9 bases. The germline V gene has CDR1 SGHNT and CDR2 YENEEA. The CDR3 totals 15 residues. The J segment lost 8 bases and the V segment lost 4 bases, leaving 9 bases of the junction unmatched. The CDR3 DNA sequence: TGTGCCAGCAGCTCCCGACTAGCGGCCCCGGATGAGCAGTTCTTC. Translation: CASSSRLAAPDEQFF.

This rearrangement joins TRBV7-8 to TRBJ2-2, with 12 bases fitting TRBD1. Germline CDR1 is SGHVS and CDR2 is FQNEAQ. Trimming took 2 bases from V and 5 from J; bases not matched to a gene: 6. The CDR3 is 17 residues long. The CDR3 DNA is TGTGCCAGCAGCTTACCCCGGGACAGGGGGCGAACCGGGGAGCTGTTTTTT. Its protein is CASSLPRDRGRTGELFF.

The CDR3 DNA reads TGTGCCAGCAGCCAAACCTTTTGGGCAGACAATGAGCAGTTCTTC. Translating it yields CASSQTFWADNEQFF. The rearrangement uses TRBV7-8 and TRBJ2-1, with D unresolved. V gave up 5 bases and J gave up 5 bases, with 16 bases separating them. This CDR3 is built from 15 residues. Germline-derived CDR1 and CDR2 are SGHVS and FQNEAQ.

The chain links TRBV24-1 to TRBJ2-2; D gene uncertain. Germline CDR1 reads KGHDR; CDR2 reads SFDVKD. Deletions cut 1 base from V and 6 bases from J, with 11 bases between. The CDR3 spans 15 residues. Here the CDR3 reads CATSDFPSSAGELFF. The CDR3 DNA is TGTGCCACCAGTGATTTTCCCAGTTCGGCCGGGGAGCTGTTTTTT.

V usage is TRBV2 and J usage is TRBJ2-2; a weak D match, TRBD1 (7 bases). The germline gives CDR1 SNHLY, CDR2 FYNNEI. There are 15 residues in the CDR3. The V end lost 6 bases, the J end lost 0 bases, and 11 bases lay between the germline ends. The CDR3 coding sequence is TGTGCCAGCAGGGAGGGGACAGCGAACACCGGGGAGCTGTTTTTT. Translation: CASREGTANTGELFF.

This clonotype was seen only once. V and J are TRBV3-1 and TRBJ2-7; 7 bases match TRBD1. Germline CDR1 and CDR2: LGHDT and YNNKEL (reference sequence). The length of the CDR3 is 15 residues. After removal of 6 bases from V and 2 bases from J, the junction contained 10 bases not matched to a gene. The CDR3 protein is CASSRSPDRTYEQYF. For the CDR3, the DNA is TGTGCCAGCAGTCGCTCCCCGGACAGGACCTACGAGCAGTACTTC.

Many counts were recorded for this clonotype. The rearrangement joins TRBV24-1 to TRBJ2-2, with a tentative D call TRBD2 (6 bases). This CDR3 region has 15 residues. Deletions cut 5 bases from V and 2 bases from J, with 11 bases between. The V gene's germline CDR1 is KGHDR and CDR2 SFDVKD. This CDR3 reads CATSGKGGNTGELFF. CDR3 sequence (DNA): TGTGCCACCAGTGGAAAGGGAGGTAACACCGGGGAGCTGTTTTTT.

This chain connects TRBV3-1 to TRBJ2-5; tentatively, D is TRBD2 (6 bases). V gave up 1 base and J gave up 5 bases, with 17 bases separating them. This CDR3 is built from 16 residues. Looked up from germline, CDR1 is LGHDT and CDR2 is YNNKEL (reference sequence). The CDR3 region is CASSQGIGGTAETQYF. The CDR3 coding sequence is TGTGCCAGCAGCCAAGGAATTGGAGGGACGGCGGAGACCCAGTACTTC.

The chain couples TRBV20-1 to TRBJ2-7, with 7 bases that match TRBD2. V shed 1 base, J shed 0 bases, and the junction held 9 bases outside the gene matches. Per the germline V gene, CDR1 is DFQATT and CDR2 is SNEGSKA (reference sequence). This CDR3 comprises 16 residues. CDR3 amino acids: CSARGRSGKSSYEQYF. CDR3 nucleotide sequence: TGCAGTGCTAGAGGAAGGAGCGGGAAAAGCTCCTACGAGCAGTACTTC.

This clonotype showed up just a few times. The chain couples TRBV5-1 to TRBJ1-2, with TRBD1 matching over 7 bases. CDR1 SGHRS and CDR2 YFSETQ come from the germline V gene. Germline trimming cut 4 bases from V and 7 bases from J; bases unmatched to any gene: 10. The CDR3 sequence is 14 residues long. CDR3 amino acids: CASSVGTPGGGYTF. CDR3 DNA: TGCGCCAGCAGCGTCGGGACTCCAGGGGGTGGCTACACCTTC.

This chain connects TRBV18 to TRBJ1-1, with D perhaps matching TRBD1 (6 bases). In germline, CDR1 is KGHSH, CDR2 LQKENI. CDR3 length: 15 amino acids. The V end lost 2 bases, the J end lost 8 bases, and 18 bases lay between the germline ends. The CDR3 reads CASSPTTGDTKEAFF. DNA of the CDR3: TGTGCCAGCTCACCAACGACAGGAGACACGAAGGAAGCTTTCTTT. Looking up the rest from reference TRBV18 and TRBJ1-1 gives the full variable domain: NAGVMQNPRHLVRRRGQEARLRCSPMKGHSHVYWYRQLPEEGLKFMVYLQKENIIDESGMPKERFSAEFPKEGPSILRIQQVVRGDSAAYFCASSPTTGDTKEAFFGQGTRLTVV.

The gene calls are TRBV11-3 and TRBJ2-1, with 9 bases matching TRBD1. The CDR3 runs 15 residues. V trimming: 3 bases; J trimming: 6 bases; junction bases outside the gene matches: 6. CDR1 is SGHNT and CDR2 is YENEEA in the germline V gene. The CDR3 DNA sequence: TGTGCCAGCAGCTTGCGGACAGGGGTACCCAATGAGCAGTTCTTC. It translates to CASSLRTGVPNEQFF.

This clonotype was recorded at least ten times. The chain employs TRBV4-1 and TRBJ2-1, with D unclear. The ends were cut back, 4 bases at V and 9 bases at J, with 19 bases in the middle. Germline CDR1 MGHRA, CDR2 YSYEKL. The CDR3 consists of 15 residues. CDR3 protein: CASSPTFPRWGEQFF. CDR3 bases: TGCGCCAGCAGCCCTACGTTCCCAAGGTGGGGTGAGCAGTTCTTC.

In its sample, this clonotype was seen a few times. This rearrangement joins TRBV2 to TRBJ1-5; 7 positions agree with TRBD1. The CDR3 is 14 residues long. CDR1 and CDR2 from the germline V gene are SNHLY and FYNNEI. After removal of 8 bases from V and 1 base from J, the junction contained 5 bases not matched to a gene. CDR3: CASFDRVSNQPQHF. Written as DNA, the CDR3 is TGTGCCAGCTTTGACAGGGTGAGCAATCAGCCCCAGCATTTT.

The chain uses TRBV27 and TRBJ2-2; 12 bases match TRBD2. The CDR3 sequence is 16 residues long. Unmatched junction bases numbered 8, after V lost 4 bases and J lost 8 bases. Looked up from germline, CDR1 is MNHEY and CDR2 is SMNVEV (reference sequence). The CDR3 region is CASSYERTSGIGELFF. The CDR3 nucleotides read TGTGCCAGCAGTTACGAACGGACTAGCGGGATAGGGGAGCTGTTTTTT.

This chain links TRBV29-1 with TRBJ2-2; no clear D gene. The CDR3 runs 11 residues. Germline loops: CDR1 SQVTM, CDR2 ANQGSEA. V was pared by 8 bases and J by 5 bases, with 9 bases between. The CDR3 DNA follows: TGCAGCAAGTACGGGACCGGGGAGCTGTTTTTT. It specifies CSKYGTGELFF.

In its sample, this clonotype was seen many times. The chain couples TRBV20-1 to TRBJ1-2; the D is unclear. V was shortened by 8 bases and J by 0 bases, with 19 bases between the two germline ends. This CDR3 spans 15 amino acids. Germline CDR1 is DFQATT and CDR2 is SNEGSKA (reference sequence). The CDR3 nucleotides are TGCAGTCTTCCTGGCCCTTTTGGGGCTAACTATGGCTACACCTTC. The encoded protein is CSLPGPFGANYGYTF.

The table lists this clonotype with a few counts. The chain recombines TRBV11-2 with TRBJ2-5; 7 bases map to TRBD1. This CDR3 has 19 residues. After removal of 0 bases from V and 4 bases from J, the junction contained 17 bases not matched to a gene. CDR1 is SGHAT and CDR2 is FQNNGV in the germline V gene. CDR3: CASSLDRRVLGGVSETQYF. The CDR3 coding sequence is TGTGCCAGCAGCTTAGATCGGCGGGTTTTAGGGGGCGTCTCAGAGACCCAGTACTTC.

This clonotype was seen many times. The rearrangement links TRBV12-3 or TRBV12-4 to TRBJ2-7; TRBD2 might be the D (6 bases). The V gene lost 2 bases and the J gene lost 3 bases, with 11 bases spanning the gap. This CDR3 is 14 amino acids long. The CDR3 DNA is TGTGCCAGCAGTTTAAGCGGGTTATACTACGAGCAGTACTTC. Encoded protein: CASSLSGLYYEQYF.

The V gene is TRBV11-2, the J gene TRBJ2-3; 11 bases agree with TRBD2. The germline gives CDR1 SGHAT, CDR2 FQNNGV. The length of the CDR3 is 15 residues. V shed 8 bases and J 8 bases; nucleotides not matched to a gene: 12. The CDR3 here is CASAPLAGGPGTQYF. The CDR3 DNA reads as TGTGCCAGCGCGCCATTAGCGGGGGGGCCGGGTACGCAGTATTTT.

This clonotype was counted between two and nine times. For the CDR3, the DNA is TGCGCCAGCTTACATCCTAAGGGAGAGACCCAGTACTTC. This sequence encodes CASLHPKGETQYF. V usage is TRBV5-1 and J usage is TRBJ2-5; no clear D gene. V dropped 7 bases and J dropped 4 bases, with 14 bases sitting between them. This CDR3 region has 13 residues. Germline lookup yields CDR1 SGHRS and CDR2 YFSETQ.

This clonotype turned up a few times. The rearrangement links TRBV2 to TRBJ2-7; 8 positions agree with TRBD1. V shed 7 bases, J shed 0 bases, and the junction held 2 bases outside the gene matches. This CDR3 is built from 13 residues. Germline V gene sequence: CDR1 SNHLY, CDR2 FYNNEI. The chain's CDR3 is CASIQGVSYEQYF. Written as DNA, the CDR3 is TGTGCCAGCATACAGGGGGTCTCCTACGAGCAGTACTTC.

CDR3 in amino acids: CSGRQGRHEQFF. The CDR3 nucleotides read TGCAGCGGCCGACAGGGGAGGCATGAGCAGTTCTTC. The chain carries TRBV29-1 and TRBJ2-1; 8 bases match TRBD1. This CDR3 spans 12 amino acids. CDR1 and CDR2 from the germline V gene are SQVTM and ANQGSEA. After removal of 7 bases from V and 8 bases from J, the junction contained 7 bases not matched to a gene.

This clonotype appeared a few times. The genes are TRBV2 and TRBJ1-6; 7 bases match TRBD1. The CDR3 is made up of 15 amino acids. Germline CDR1 SNHLY, CDR2 FYNNEI. Trimming removed 2 bases from V and 7 bases from J; junction bases left unmatched: 5. The CDR3 DNA sequence: TGTGCCAGCAGTGAATATGGGACAGACAATTCACCCCTCCACTTT. Translation gives CASSEYGTDNSPLHF.

This clonotype was observed a few times. V usage is TRBV5-1 and J usage is TRBJ2-1, with a tentative D call TRBD2 (5 bases). Germline loops: CDR1 SGHRS, CDR2 YFSETQ. Trimming pared 0 bases from V and 6 bases from J, leaving 13 bases between. This CDR3 spans 15 amino acids. CDR3 bases: TGCGCCAGCAGCTTGGAAGCTACACGGGGCAATGAGCAGTTCTTC. Its translation: CASSLEATRGNEQFF.